This TCR beta chain was sequenced for a study of blood T cell repertoires in COVID-19. Study-wide context: PBMCs, B-cell-depleted T cells, or T cells provided the cDNA or gDNA that made up the material.

Trimming removed 3 bases at V and 2 bases at J, with 11 bases between. The CDR3 sequence is 14 residues long. CDR1 and CDR2 from the germline V gene are SGHVS and FQNEAQ. Per the authors' pipeline: The authors estimated nucleated cell counts from reference gene primer amplification. The protocol was immunoSEQ multiplex PCR, while the TCRdb copy is restricted to in-frame clones and leaves out a portion. V and J calls and clone size are given by that table; D and trimming were obtained from the DNA. The data show 55,000 to 75,000 clones, approximately 86% seen once. Sequencing was done on a sample of peripheral blood. J is TRBJ2-7 and V is TRBV7-8, with TRBD2 as a possible D gene (5 bases). The sequence was collected from a human donor with active COVID-19. The donor label of this sample is uncertain. Here the CDR3 DNA reads TGTGCCAGCAGCTTTGAAGCGGACCCCTACGAGCAGTACTTC. It codes for CASSFEADPYEQYF.